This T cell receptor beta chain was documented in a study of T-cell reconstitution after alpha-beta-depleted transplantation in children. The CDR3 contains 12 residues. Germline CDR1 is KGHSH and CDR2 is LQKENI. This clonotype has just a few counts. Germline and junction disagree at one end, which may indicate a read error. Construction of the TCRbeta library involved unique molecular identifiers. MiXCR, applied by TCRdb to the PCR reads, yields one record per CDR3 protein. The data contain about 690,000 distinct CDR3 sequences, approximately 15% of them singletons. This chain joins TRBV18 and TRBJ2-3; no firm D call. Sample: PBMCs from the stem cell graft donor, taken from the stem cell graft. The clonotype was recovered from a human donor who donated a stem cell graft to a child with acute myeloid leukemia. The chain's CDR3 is CASSPSIDSQYF. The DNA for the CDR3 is TGTGCCAGCTCACCAAGTATAGATTCGCAGTATTTT. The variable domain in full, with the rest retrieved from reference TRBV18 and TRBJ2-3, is NAGVMQNPRHLVRRRGQEARLRCSPMKGHSHVYWYRQLPEEGLKFMVYLQKENIIDESGMPKERFSAEFPKEGPSILRIQQVVRGDSAAYFCASSPSIDSQYFGPGTRLTVL.